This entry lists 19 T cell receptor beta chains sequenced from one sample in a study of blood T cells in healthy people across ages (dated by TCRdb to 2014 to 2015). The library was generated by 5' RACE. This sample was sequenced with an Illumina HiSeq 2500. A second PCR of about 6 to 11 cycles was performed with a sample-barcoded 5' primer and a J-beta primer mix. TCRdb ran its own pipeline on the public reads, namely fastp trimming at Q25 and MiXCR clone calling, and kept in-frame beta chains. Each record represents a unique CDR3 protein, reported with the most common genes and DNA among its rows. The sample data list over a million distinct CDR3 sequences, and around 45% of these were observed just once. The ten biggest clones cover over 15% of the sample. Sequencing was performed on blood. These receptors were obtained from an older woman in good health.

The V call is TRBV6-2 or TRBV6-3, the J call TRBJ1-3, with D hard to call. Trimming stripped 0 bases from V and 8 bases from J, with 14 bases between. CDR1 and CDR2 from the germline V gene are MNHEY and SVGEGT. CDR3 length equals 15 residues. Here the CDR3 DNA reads TGTGCCAGCAGTTACTCGATAAGAACCCTGGACACCATATATTTT. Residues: CASSYSIRTLDTIYF.

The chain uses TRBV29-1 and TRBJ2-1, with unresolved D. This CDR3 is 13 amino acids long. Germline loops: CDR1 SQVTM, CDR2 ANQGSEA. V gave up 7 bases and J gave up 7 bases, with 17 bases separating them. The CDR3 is CSELTCPRNEQFF. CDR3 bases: TGCAGCGAACTGACGTGCCCTCGGAATGAGCAGTTCTTC.

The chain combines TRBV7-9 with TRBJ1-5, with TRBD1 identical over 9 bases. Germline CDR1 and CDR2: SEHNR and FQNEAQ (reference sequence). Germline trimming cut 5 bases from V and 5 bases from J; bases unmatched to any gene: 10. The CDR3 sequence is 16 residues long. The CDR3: CASSDGTGSFHQPQHF. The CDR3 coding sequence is TGTGCCAGCAGCGACGGGACAGGGAGTTTCCATCAGCCCCAGCATTTT.

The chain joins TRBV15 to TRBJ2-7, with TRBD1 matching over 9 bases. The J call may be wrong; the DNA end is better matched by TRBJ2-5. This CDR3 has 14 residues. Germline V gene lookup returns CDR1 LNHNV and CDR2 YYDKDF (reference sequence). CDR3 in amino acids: CATSRDRVWETQYF. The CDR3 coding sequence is TGTGCCACCAGCCGGGACAGGGTGTGGGAGACCCAGTACTTC.

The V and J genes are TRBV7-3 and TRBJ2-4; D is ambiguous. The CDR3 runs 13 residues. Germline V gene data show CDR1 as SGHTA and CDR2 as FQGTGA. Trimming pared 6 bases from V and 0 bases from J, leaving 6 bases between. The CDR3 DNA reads TGTGCCAGCAGTTCCGGAGCCAAAAACATTCAGTACTTC. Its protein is CASSSGAKNIQYF.

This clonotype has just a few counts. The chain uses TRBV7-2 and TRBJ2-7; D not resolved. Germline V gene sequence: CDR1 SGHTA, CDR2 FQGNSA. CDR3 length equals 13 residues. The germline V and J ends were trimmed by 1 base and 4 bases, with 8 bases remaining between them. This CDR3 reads CASSLGVRYEQYF. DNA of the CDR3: TGTGCCAGCAGCTTAGGGGTACGTTACGAGCAGTACTTC.

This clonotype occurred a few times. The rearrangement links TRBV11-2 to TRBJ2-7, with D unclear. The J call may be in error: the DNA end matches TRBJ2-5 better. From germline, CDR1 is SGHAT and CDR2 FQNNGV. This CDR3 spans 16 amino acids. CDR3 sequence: CASSLDPSGYGETQYF. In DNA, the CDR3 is TGTGCCAGCAGCTTAGATCCCTCTGGGTACGGGGAGACCCAGTACTTC.

DNA for the CDR3: TGTGCCAGCAGTTTTGAGGGGACCCGGGGCTACACCTTC. This encodes CASSFEGTRGYTF. The chain couples TRBV28 to TRBJ1-2; D is possibly TRBD1 (5 bases). Germline values: CDR1 MDHEN, CDR2 SYDVKM. V shed 3 bases and J shed 8 bases, with 13 bases lying between them. CDR3 size: 13 residues.

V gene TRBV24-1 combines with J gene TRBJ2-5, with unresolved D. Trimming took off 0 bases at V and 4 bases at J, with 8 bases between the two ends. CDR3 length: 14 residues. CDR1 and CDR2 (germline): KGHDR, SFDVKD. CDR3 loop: CATSDLRAGETQYF. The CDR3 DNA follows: TGTGCCACCAGTGATTTGAGGGCAGGAGAGACCCAGTACTTC.

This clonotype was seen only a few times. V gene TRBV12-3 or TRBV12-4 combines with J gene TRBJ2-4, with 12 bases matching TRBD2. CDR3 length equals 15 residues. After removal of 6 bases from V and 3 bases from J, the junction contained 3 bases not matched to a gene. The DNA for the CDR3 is TGTGCCAGCAGAAGGACTAGCGGGATCAAAAACATTCAGTACTTC. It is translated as CASRRTSGIKNIQYF.

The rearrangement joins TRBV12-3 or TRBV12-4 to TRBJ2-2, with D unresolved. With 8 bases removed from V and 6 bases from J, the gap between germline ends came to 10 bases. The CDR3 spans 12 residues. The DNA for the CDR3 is TGTGCCAGCCTTAGAGTTGCCGGGGAGCTGTTTTTT. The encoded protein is CASLRVAGELFF.

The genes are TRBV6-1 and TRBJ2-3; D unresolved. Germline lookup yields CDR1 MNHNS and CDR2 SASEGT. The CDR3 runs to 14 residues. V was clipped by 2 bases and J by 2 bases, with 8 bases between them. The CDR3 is CASSESGYTDTQYF. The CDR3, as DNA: TGTGCCAGCAGTGAATCCGGGTACACAGATACGCAGTATTTT.

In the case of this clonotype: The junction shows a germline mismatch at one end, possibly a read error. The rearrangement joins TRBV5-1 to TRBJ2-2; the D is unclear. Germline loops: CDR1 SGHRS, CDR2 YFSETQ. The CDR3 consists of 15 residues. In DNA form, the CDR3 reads TGCGCCAGTAGCTCCCGAGCAGGAAACACCGGGGAGCTGTTTTTT. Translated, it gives CASSSRAGNTGELFF.

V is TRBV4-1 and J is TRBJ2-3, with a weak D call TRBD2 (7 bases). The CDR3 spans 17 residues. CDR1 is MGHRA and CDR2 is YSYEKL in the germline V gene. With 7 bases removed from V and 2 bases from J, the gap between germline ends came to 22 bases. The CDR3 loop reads CASTLKGGIGSTDTQYF. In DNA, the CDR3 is TGCGCCAGCACTCTAAAGGGGGGGATTGGGTCCACAGATACGCAGTATTTT.

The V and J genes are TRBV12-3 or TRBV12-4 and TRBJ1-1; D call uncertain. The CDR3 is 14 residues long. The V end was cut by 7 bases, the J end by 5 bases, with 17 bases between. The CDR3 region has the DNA TGTGCCAGCACCTCCGCGCAGGTTGGGACTGAAGCTTTCTTT. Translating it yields CASTSAQVGTEAFF.

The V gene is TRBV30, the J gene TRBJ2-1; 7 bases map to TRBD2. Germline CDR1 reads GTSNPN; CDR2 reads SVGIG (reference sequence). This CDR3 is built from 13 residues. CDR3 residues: CALAGESYNEQFF. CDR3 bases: TGTGCTTTAGCGGGTGAATCCTACAATGAGCAGTTCTTC.

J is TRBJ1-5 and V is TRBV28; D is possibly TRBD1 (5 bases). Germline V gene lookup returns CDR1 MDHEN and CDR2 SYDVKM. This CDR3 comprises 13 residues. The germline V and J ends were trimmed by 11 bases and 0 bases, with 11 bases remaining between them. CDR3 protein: CAGSQVSNQPQHF. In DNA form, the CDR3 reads TGTGCCGGGTCACAGGTTAGCAATCAGCCCCAGCATTTT.

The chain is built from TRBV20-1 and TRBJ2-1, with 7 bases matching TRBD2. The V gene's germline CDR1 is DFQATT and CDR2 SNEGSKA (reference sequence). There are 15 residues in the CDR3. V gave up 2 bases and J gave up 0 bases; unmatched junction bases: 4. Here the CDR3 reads CSARPGRSSYNEQFF. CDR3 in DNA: TGCAGTGCTAGACCCGGGAGGAGCTCCTACAATGAGCAGTTCTTC.

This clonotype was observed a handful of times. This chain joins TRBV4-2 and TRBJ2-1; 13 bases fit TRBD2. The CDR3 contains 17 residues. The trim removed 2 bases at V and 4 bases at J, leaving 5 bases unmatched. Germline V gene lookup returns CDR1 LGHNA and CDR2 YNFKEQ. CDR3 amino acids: CASSQTRTSGRYNEQFF. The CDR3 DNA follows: TGTGCCAGCAGCCAAACAAGGACTAGCGGGAGATACAATGAGCAGTTCTTC.